A single sample gave rise to the 21 T cell receptor beta chains below, sequenced in a study of cytomegalovirus exposure and HLA in healthy donors. Generated by immunoSEQ multiplex PCR, the TCRdb table keeps only in-frame clones and is missing some. The data show nearly 110,000 clones, about 87% seen once. The source material was PBMCs. The receptor set was obtained from a woman aged 18-29 years in good health and CMV-seropositive.

V and J are TRBV29-1 and TRBJ2-5, with a tentative D call TRBD1 (5 bases). The CDR3 has 13 amino acids. CDR1 and CDR2 (germline): SQVTM, ANQGSEA. V lost 6 bases and J 5 bases, leaving 16 bases between the germline ends. The CDR3 sequence is CSVTGLGGETQYF. CDR3 sequence (DNA): TGCAGCGTAACAGGCCTCGGTGGGGAGACCCAGTACTTC.

This chain uses TRBV30 with TRBJ2-7; TRBD2 agrees at 8 bases. Germline CDR1 GTSNPN, CDR2 SVGIG (reference sequence). The CDR3 spans 15 residues. The ends lost 0 bases at V and 5 bases at J; junction bases unmatched: 9. CDR3 coding DNA: TGTGCCTGGAGTGTAAGACCCCGGACTAGCAACGAGCAGTACGTC. This gives the protein CAWSVRPRTSNEQYV.

The chain is built from TRBV2 and TRBJ2-3; D gene ambiguous. The V gene lost 3 bases and the J gene lost 0 bases, with 7 bases spanning the gap. This CDR3 is built from 14 residues. Germline V gives CDR1 SNHLY, CDR2 FYNNEI. CDR3 in DNA: TGTGCCAGCAGTGATGACGGGAGCACAGATACGCAGTATTTT. Translation: CASSDDGSTDTQYF.

The chain recombines TRBV11-3 with TRBJ2-1, with TRBD1 identical over 10 bases. Trimming took 5 bases from V and 8 from J; bases not matched to a gene: 6. Per germline, CDR1 SGHNT and CDR2 YENEEA. The CDR3 totals 14 residues. The CDR3 sequence is CASSGDRGMDEQFF. The DNA for the CDR3 is TGTGCCAGCAGCGGGGACAGGGGCATGGATGAGCAGTTCTTC. Using reference TRBV11-3 and TRBJ2-1 for the parts outside the CDR3, the full variable domain is EAGVVQSPRYKIIEKKQPVAFWCNPISGHNTLYWYLQNLGQGPELLIRYENEEAVDDSQLPKDRFSAERLKGVDSTLKIQPAELGDSAVYLCASSGDRGMDEQFFGPGTRLTVL.

This chain links TRBV4-1 with TRBJ1-3, with D possibly TRBD1 on 5 matching bases. This CDR3 comprises 14 residues. V was shortened by 4 bases and J by 2 bases, with 9 bases between the two germline ends. Germline CDR1 reads MGHRA; CDR2 reads YSYEKL. CDR3 nucleotide sequence: TGCGCCAGCAGCCGAGCAGGGCCTGGAAACACCATATATTTT. Translation: CASSRAGPGNTIYF.

The rearrangement links TRBV7-2 to TRBJ1-4; D possibly corresponds to TRBD1 (6 bases). Trimming took 3 bases from V and 0 from J, leaving 8 bases between them. The CDR3 sequence is 15 residues long. Germline V CDR1 and CDR2: SGHTA, FQGNSA. The CDR3 sequence is CASSLTGPTNEKLFF. CDR3 coding DNA: TGTGCCAGCAGCTTGACAGGTCCAACTAATGAAAAACTGTTTTTT.

The chain couples TRBV9 to TRBJ1-5; D ambiguous. The V gene lost 2 bases and the J gene lost 3 bases, with 9 bases spanning the gap. Looked up from germline, CDR1 is SGDLS and CDR2 is YYNGEE. The CDR3 sequence is 14 residues long. The CDR3 region has the DNA TGTGCCAGCAGCGTTGGGCAGCACAATCAGCCCCAGCATTTT. Amino acid sequence: CASSVGQHNQPQHF.

The CDR3 region has the DNA TGCGCCAGCAGCCTCAGGACAGGGGAAGAAAGTGCCTACGAGCAGTACTTC. Amino acid sequence: CASSLRTGEESAYEQYF. The chain links TRBV4-1 to TRBJ2-7; TRBD1 aligns across 9 bases. Germline CDR1 and CDR2: MGHRA and YSYEKL. The CDR3 loop spans 17 amino acids. After removal of 4 bases from V and 2 bases from J, the junction contained 12 bases not matched to a gene.

This clone was recorded a few times. The chain combines TRBV6-1 with TRBJ2-2; TRBD2 aligns across 10 bases. V shed 10 bases and J 4 bases; nucleotides not matched to a gene: 3. Germline V gene data show CDR1 as MNHNS and CDR2 as SASEGT. This CDR3 is built from 13 residues. The CDR3 DNA sequence: TGTGCCAATGAGCGGGGGGGCACCGGGGAGCTGTTTTTT. It codes for CANERGGTGELFF.

V is TRBV27 and J is TRBJ1-5; TRBD1 might be the D (6 bases). The ends were cut back, 3 bases at V and 2 bases at J, with 14 bases in the middle. The germline V gene encodes CDR1 MNHEY and CDR2 SMNVEV (reference sequence). This CDR3 is built from 16 residues. CDR3 sequence: CASSLASSGGNQPQHF. Here the CDR3 DNA reads TGTGCCAGCAGTTTGGCCTCCTCAGGGGGCAATCAGCCCCAGCATTTT.

The rearrangement links TRBV6-5 to TRBJ2-7, with a tentative D call TRBD2 (5 bases). Germline V gene data show CDR1 as MNHEY and CDR2 as SVGAGI. CDR3 size: 15 residues. V lost 6 bases, J lost 1 base, and 16 bases lay in between. Written as DNA, the CDR3 is TGTGCCAGCAGACGCCCGGCAGGAGGTTCCTACGAGCAGTACTTC. This codes for CASRRPAGGSYEQYF.

J is TRBJ1-2 and V is TRBV19; D possibly corresponds to TRBD1 (6 bases). CDR3 length: 14 residues. CDR1 is LNHDA, CDR2 SQIVND, per germline (reference sequence). V was trimmed by 6 bases and J by 8 bases, leaving 19 bases between them. CDR3 region: CASRAGTSLWGYTF. The CDR3 coding sequence is TGTGCCAGTAGGGCAGGGACAAGTCTATGGGGCTACACCTTC.

The rearrangement links TRBV28 to TRBJ2-7; 7 bases are shared with TRBD2. The CDR3 spans 15 residues. Germline CDR1 MDHEN, CDR2 SYDVKM. Trimming removed 3 bases from V and 0 bases from J; junction bases left unmatched: 5. CDR3 sequence reads: CASSFRGVSSYEQYF. As DNA, the CDR3 is TGTGCCAGCAGTTTCCGGGGGGTCAGCTCCTACGAGCAGTACTTC.

J is TRBJ2-5 and V is TRBV5-6, with D possibly TRBD2 on 6 matching bases. Germline values: CDR1 SGHDT, CDR2 YYEEEE. The CDR3 contains 13 residues. The V end was cut by 5 bases, the J end by 2 bases, with 10 bases between. CDR3 amino acids: CASSPLAQETQYF. DNA of the CDR3: TGTGCCAGCAGTCCACTAGCTCAAGAGACCCAGTACTTC.

The J gene is TRBJ1-5, the V gene TRBV10-3; 9 nucleotides line up with TRBD1. The CDR3 length is 15 residues. With V trimmed by 3 bases and J by 6 bases, 6 bases remained unmatched. Germline V lookup: CDR1 ENHRY, CDR2 SYGVKD. CDR3 sequence (DNA): TGTGCCATCAGTGACCCGGGACAGGGCGGTCAGCCCCAGCATTTT. Amino acid sequence: CAISDPGQGGQPQHF.

The V call is TRBV10-3, the J call TRBJ1-5, with 9 bases that match TRBD1. V lost 5 bases and J lost 4; bases outside the gene matches: 6. Per germline, CDR1 ENHRY and CDR2 SYGVKD. This CDR3 has 15 residues. The CDR3 nucleotides are TGTGCCATCAGTACGGGACAGGGCGGGAATCAGCCCCAGCATTTT. It specifies CAISTGQGGNQPQHF.

The chain uses TRBV6-1 and TRBJ1-1; D perhaps matches TRBD1 (6 bases). Trimming stripped 7 bases from V and 3 bases from J, with 9 bases between. This CDR3 contains 12 residues. From germline, CDR1 is MNHNS and CDR2 SASEGT. For the CDR3, the DNA is TGTGCCAGCAAAAGGACAGACACTGAAGCTTTCTTT. Translation: CASKRTDTEAFF.

This chain connects TRBV18 to TRBJ2-6, with D uncertain. The CDR3 is made up of 16 amino acids. CDR1 is KGHSH and CDR2 is LQKENI in the germline V gene. V was cut by 0 bases and J by 1 base, with 7 bases left in between. The CDR3 is CASSPPVGSGANVLTF. The CDR3 DNA reads as TGTGCCAGCTCACCACCGGTCGGGTCTGGGGCCAACGTCCTGACTTTC.

The rearrangement uses TRBV11-2 and TRBJ2-2; TRBD2 aligns across 8 bases. In germline, CDR1 is SGHAT, CDR2 FQNNGV. The V segment lost 3 bases and the J segment 0 bases; nucleotides outside the gene matches: 3. The length of the CDR3 is 16 residues. This CDR3 reads CASSLPGLANTGELFF. DNA of the CDR3: TGTGCCAGCAGCTTGCCGGGACTAGCGAACACCGGGGAGCTGTTTTTT. Filled out from reference TRBV11-2 and TRBJ2-2, the complete variable domain reads EAGVAQSPRYKIIEKRQSVAFWCNPISGHATLYWYQQILGQGPKLLIQFQNNGVVDDSQLPKDRFSAERLKGVDSTLKIQPAKLEDSAVYLCASSLPGLANTGELFFGEGSRLTVL.

The chain carries TRBV6-1 and TRBJ1-6; D possibly corresponds to TRBD1 (5 bases). Trimming removed 2 bases at V and 7 bases at J, with 15 bases between. The germline V gene encodes CDR1 MNHNS and CDR2 SASEGT. The CDR3 sequence is 16 residues long. This CDR3 is CASSELGGGQNSPLHF. The DNA for the CDR3 is TGTGCCAGCAGTGAATTGGGGGGGGGTCAAAATTCACCCCTCCACTTT.

The count of this clone is one. The chain recombines TRBV6-1 with TRBJ2-7; 8 bases fit TRBD1. The CDR3 is made up of 13 amino acids. The germline V gene has CDR1 MNHNS and CDR2 SASEGT. The J segment lost 7 bases and the V segment lost 6 bases, leaving 8 bases of the junction unmatched. The CDR3 nucleotides read TGTGCCAGCAGGGGACAGGCCGGGTGGGAGCAGTACTTC. Amino acid sequence: CASRGQAGWEQYF.